This TCR beta chain was documented in a study of shared clonotypes between healthy human individuals. Regarding this clone: Other DNA sequences of this sample code for an identical CDR3.

TCRdb's table, derived via immunoSEQ multiplex PCR, lists solely in-frame clones and lacks some. Of 500,000 or so clones listed, around 96% are singletons. The sequencing sample was made of naive CD4+ T cells sorted from blood. Noted subset: CD45RA+ positively selected. The source is a woman in her 30s in good health.

The CDR3 bases are TGTGCCAGCAGTAGGATGGGAGGGAACACTGAAGCTTTCTTT. Its translation is CASSRMGGNTEAFF. The chain has TRBV9 and TRBJ1-1, with D hard to call. The CDR3 runs to 14 residues. CDR1 SGDLS and CDR2 YYNGEE come from the germline V gene. V dropped 5 bases and J dropped 1 base, with 12 bases sitting between them.